These 4 T cell receptor beta chains originate from one sample sequenced in a study of cytomegalovirus exposure and HLA in healthy donors. Researchers ran the PCR with 60 Vbeta and 13 Jbeta primers. Profiling relied on immunoSEQ multiplex PCR, and the TCRdb table lists in-frame clones only, not all of them. The table has about 71,000 clones, around three quarters seen once. Sequenced input: PBMCs. The source is a woman between 50 and 59 years old in good health and CMV-seropositive.

The chain links TRBV28 to TRBJ2-1; D possibly corresponds to TRBD2 (5 bases). Germline CDR1 and CDR2: MDHEN and SYDVKM. V shed 2 bases and J shed 14 bases, with 13 bases lying between them. The CDR3 contains 12 residues. The CDR3 coding sequence is TGTGCCAGCAGTTTAAACGGAGGAAGGGAGTTCTTC. Its translation is CASSLNGGREFF.

The chain combines TRBV6-5 with TRBJ1-1; D gene unclear. Germline loops: CDR1 MNHEY, CDR2 SVGAGI. The CDR3 is 12 residues long. Trimming removed 9 bases at V and 0 bases at J, with 8 bases between. The CDR3 protein is CASFHMNTEAFF. In DNA form, the CDR3 reads TGTGCCAGTTTCCACATGAACACTGAAGCTTTCTTT.

V gene TRBV4-3 combines with J gene TRBJ1-2, with 9 nucleotides matching TRBD1. The CDR3 has 15 amino acids. The V gene end was trimmed by 4 bases and the J gene end by 7 bases; junction bases not matched to a gene: 10. The germline V gene has CDR1 LGHNA and CDR2 YSLEER. The CDR3 DNA follows: TGCGCCAGCAGCCCAGACAGGACAGGGGTGTTTGGCTACACCTTC. This translates into CASSPDRTGVFGYTF.

This clone was observed many times. This sequence joins TRBV7-9 and TRBJ2-1; the match to TRBD2 covers 13 bases. This CDR3 is 19 amino acids long. The V segment lost 5 bases and the J segment 2 bases; nucleotides outside the gene matches: 12. The germline CDR1 and CDR2 sequences are SEHNR and FQNEAQ (reference sequence). In DNA form, the CDR3 reads TGTGCCAGCAGCCAAGCCCTTGCTACTAGCGGGAGGGCCTACAATGAGCAGTTCTTC. This gives the protein CASSQALATSGRAYNEQFF.